The following is a T cell receptor (beta chain) sequence with its context. Its antigen is not known. Each CDR3 protein is one row after TCRdb ran MiXCR on the 5' RACE reads. This table has fewer than 450,000 distinct CDR3 sequences, approximately 4.2% appearing once. This sample is part of a study of T cells after yellow fever vaccination. Findings and caveats of the study: Contaminants from the bulk population, in the form of abundant clonotypes, could be found in FACS-sorted repertoires. At 95% to 98% for CD4 and 70% to 90% for CD8, most primary-vaccination clones showed up again after the booster.

Germline V gene data show CDR1 as LGHDT and CDR2 as YNNKEL (reference sequence). Trimming shortened V by 1 base and J by 8 bases, and 10 bases separated the two germline ends. CDR3 length equals 13 residues. The chain links TRBV3-1 to TRBJ2-3; D is uncertain. This specimen consisted of PBMCs, obtained 5 days after the yellow fever booster vaccination. The sequence was collected from a man between 18 and 35 years old who received the YFV17D yellow fever vaccine. The CDR3 DNA follows: TGTGCCAGCAGCCAAGGGGTGCAAGCTACGCAGTATTTT. Residues: CASSQGVQATQYF.